This T cell receptor (beta chain) was recovered during a study of blood T cell repertoires in COVID-19. The assay was immunoSEQ multiplex PCR, and TCRdb's table has in-frame clones only and misses some. The sample records 250,000 to 350,000 clones, about 85% being singletons. This clone was picked up one time. The germline gives CDR1 SGHKS, CDR2 YYEKEE (reference sequence). V was cut by 4 bases and J by 1 base, with 20 bases left in between. CDR3 size: 17 residues. This chain uses TRBV5-5 with TRBJ2-5, with D tentatively TRBD1 (5 bases). This sequence was found in a woman aged 50 to 60 who had recovered from COVID-19. Sequencing was carried out using peripheral blood. The CDR3 nucleotides read TGTGCCAGCAGCCCGGTCGGTGGGGCGGTGGTCCAAGAGACCCAGTACTTC. Protein sequence: CASSPVGGAVVQETQYF. The full variable domain, in which reference TRBV5-5 and TRBJ2-5 provide the parts outside the CDR3, is DAGVTQSPTHLIKTRGQQVTLRCSPISGHKSVSWYQQVLGQGPQFIFQYYEKEERGRGNFPDRFSARQFPNYSSELNVNALLLGDSALYLCASSPVGGAVVQETQYFGPGTRLLVL.